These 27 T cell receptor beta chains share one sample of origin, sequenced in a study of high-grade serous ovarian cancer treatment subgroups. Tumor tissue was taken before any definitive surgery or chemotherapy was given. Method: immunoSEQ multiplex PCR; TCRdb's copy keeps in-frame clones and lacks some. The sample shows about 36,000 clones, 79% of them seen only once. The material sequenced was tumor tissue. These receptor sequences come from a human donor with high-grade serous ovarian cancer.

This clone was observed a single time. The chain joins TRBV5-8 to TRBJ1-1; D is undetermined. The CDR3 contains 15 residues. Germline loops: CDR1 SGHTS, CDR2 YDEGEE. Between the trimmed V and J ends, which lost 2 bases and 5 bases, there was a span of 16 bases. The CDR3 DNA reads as TGTGCCAGCAGCTTAAATGGGCGCCTTGCAACTGAAGCTTTCTTT. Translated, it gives CASSLNGRLATEAFF. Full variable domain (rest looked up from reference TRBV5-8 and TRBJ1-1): EAGVTQSPTHLIKTRGQQATLRCSPISGHTSVYWYQQALGLGLQFLLWYDEGEERNRGNFPPRFSGRQFPNYSSELNVNALELEDSALYLCASSLNGRLATEAFFGQGTRLTVV.

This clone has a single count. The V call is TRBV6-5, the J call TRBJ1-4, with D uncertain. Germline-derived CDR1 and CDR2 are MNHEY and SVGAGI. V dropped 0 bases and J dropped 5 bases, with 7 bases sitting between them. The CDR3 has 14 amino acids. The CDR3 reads CASSYSGGNEKLFF. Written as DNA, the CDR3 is TGTGCCAGCAGTTACTCCGGAGGGAATGAAAAACTGTTTTTT.

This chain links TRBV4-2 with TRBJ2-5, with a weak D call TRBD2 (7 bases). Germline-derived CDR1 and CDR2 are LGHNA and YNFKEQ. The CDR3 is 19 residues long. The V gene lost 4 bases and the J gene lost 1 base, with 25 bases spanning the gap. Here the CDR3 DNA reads TGTGCCAGCAGCCGAGTGGATGGGGGGGCCATCGACATCCAAGAGACCCAGTACTTC. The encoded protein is CASSRVDGGAIDIQETQYF.

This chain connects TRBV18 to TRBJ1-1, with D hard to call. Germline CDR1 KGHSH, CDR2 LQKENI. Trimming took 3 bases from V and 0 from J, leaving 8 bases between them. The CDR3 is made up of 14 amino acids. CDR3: CASSPLLMNTEAFF. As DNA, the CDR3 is TGTGCCAGCTCACCTCTTCTTATGAACACTGAAGCTTTCTTT.

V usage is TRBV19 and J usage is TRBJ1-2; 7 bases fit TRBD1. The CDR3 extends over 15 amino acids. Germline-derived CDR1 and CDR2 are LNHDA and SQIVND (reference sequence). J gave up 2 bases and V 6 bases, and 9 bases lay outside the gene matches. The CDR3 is CASRETGRSNYGYTF. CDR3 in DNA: TGTGCCAGTAGAGAGACAGGGCGATCCAACTATGGCTACACCTTC.

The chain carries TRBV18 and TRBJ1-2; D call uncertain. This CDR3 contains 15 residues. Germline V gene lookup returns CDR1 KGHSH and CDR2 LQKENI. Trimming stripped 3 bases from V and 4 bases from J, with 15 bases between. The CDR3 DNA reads TGTGCCAGCTCACCGTCAGATCTTCTCGGCTATGGCTACACCTTC. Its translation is CASSPSDLLGYGYTF.

CDR3 sequence: CASSLEGTGVWETQYF. The CDR3 bases are TGTGCCAGCAGCTTAGAGGGGACGGGAGTCTGGGAGACCCAGTACTTC. This chain joins TRBV7-9 and TRBJ2-5; possibly TRBD2 for D (6 bases). Per germline, CDR1 SEHNR and CDR2 FQNEAQ (reference sequence). V was trimmed by 1 base and J by 5 bases, leaving 17 bases between them. The CDR3 has 16 amino acids.

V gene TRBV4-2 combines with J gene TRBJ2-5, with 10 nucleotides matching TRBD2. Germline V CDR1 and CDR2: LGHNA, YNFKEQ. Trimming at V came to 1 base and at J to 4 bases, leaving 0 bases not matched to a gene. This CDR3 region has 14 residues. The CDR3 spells CASSQASGGETQYF. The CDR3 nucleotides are TGTGCCAGCAGCCAAGCTAGCGGGGGAGAGACCCAGTACTTC.

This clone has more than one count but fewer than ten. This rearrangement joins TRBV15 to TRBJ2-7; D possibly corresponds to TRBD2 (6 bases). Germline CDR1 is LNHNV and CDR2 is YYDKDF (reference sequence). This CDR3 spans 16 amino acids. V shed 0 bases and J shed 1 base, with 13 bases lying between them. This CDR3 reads CATSRDFAGRSYEQYF. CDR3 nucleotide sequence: TGTGCCACCAGCAGAGATTTTGCGGGAAGGTCCTACGAGCAGTACTTC.

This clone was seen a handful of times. CDR3 in DNA: TGTGCCAGCAGCCCCCCCGGGAAGCAGTACTTC. Protein: CASSPPGKQYF. The V and J genes are TRBV14 and TRBJ2-7; D may be TRBD2 (5 bases). With 4 bases removed from V and 8 bases from J, the gap between germline ends came to 9 bases. The germline V gene encodes CDR1 SGHDN and CDR2 FVKESK. The CDR3 has 11 amino acids.

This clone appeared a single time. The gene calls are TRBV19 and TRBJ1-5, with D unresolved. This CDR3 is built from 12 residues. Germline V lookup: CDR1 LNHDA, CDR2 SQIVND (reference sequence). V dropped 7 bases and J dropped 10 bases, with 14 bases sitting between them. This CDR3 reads CASKDRYPPQHF. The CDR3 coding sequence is TGTGCCAGTAAAGACCGATACCCACCCCAGCATTTT.

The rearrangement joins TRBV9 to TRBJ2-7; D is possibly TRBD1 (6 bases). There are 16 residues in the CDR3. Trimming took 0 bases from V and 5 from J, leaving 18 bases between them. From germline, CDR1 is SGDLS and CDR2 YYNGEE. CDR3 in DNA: TGTGCCAGCAGCGTAGCTCTAGGGGGTACTCTCGACGAGCAGTACTTC. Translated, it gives CASSVALGGTLDEQYF. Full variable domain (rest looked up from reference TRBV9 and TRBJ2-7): DSGVTQTPKHLITATGQRVTLRCSPRSGDLSVYWYQQSLDQGLQFLIQYYNGEERAKGNILERFSAQQFPDLHSELNLSSLELGDSALYFCASSVALGGTLDEQYFGPGTRLTVT.

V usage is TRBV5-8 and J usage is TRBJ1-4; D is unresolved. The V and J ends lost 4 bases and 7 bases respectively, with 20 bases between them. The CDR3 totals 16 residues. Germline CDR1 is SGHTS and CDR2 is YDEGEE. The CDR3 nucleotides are TGTGCCAGCAGCCTGGATGTTCCGAGGCGAGGTGAAAAACTGTTTTTT. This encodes CASSLDVPRRGEKLFF.

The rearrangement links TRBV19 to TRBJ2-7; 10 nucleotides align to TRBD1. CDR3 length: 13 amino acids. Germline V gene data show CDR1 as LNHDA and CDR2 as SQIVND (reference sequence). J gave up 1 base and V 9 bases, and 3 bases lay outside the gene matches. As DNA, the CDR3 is TGTGCCAGCGGGGACAGGGGTTCCTACGAGCAGTACTTC. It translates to CASGDRGSYEQYF.

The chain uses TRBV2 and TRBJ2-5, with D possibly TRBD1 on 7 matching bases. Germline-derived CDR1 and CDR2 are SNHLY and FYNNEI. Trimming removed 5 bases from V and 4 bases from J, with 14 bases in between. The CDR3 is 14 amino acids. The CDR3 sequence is CASSSDQGGETQYF. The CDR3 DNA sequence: TGTGCCAGCAGTTCGGATCAGGGGGGAGAGACCCAGTACTTC. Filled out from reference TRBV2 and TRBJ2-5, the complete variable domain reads EPEVTQTPSHQVTQMGQEVILRCVPISNHLYFYWYRQILGQKVEFLVSFYNNEISEKSEIFDDQFSVERPDGSNFTLKIRSTKLEDSAMYFCASSSDQGGETQYFGPGTRLLVL.

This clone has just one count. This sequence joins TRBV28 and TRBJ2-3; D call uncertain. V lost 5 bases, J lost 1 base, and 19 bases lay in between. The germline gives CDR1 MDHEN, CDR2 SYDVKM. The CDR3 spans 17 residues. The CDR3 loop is CASSGRTLPHGTDTQYF. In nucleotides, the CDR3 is TGTGCCAGCAGTGGCAGGACCTTGCCCCATGGCACAGATACGCAGTATTTT.

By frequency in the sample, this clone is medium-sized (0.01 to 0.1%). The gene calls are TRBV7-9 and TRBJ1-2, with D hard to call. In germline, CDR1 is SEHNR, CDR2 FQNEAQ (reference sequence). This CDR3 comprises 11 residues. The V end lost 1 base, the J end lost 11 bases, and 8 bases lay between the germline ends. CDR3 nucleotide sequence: TGTGCCAGCAGCTTAGGGTCCGTTTACACCTTC. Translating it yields CASSLGSVYTF.

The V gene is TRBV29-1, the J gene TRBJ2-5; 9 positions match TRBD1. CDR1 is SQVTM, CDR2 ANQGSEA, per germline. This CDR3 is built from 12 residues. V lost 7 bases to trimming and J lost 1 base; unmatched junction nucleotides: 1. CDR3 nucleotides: TGCAGCGGGGGACAGGGCCAAGAGACCCAGTACTTC. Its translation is CSGGQGQETQYF.

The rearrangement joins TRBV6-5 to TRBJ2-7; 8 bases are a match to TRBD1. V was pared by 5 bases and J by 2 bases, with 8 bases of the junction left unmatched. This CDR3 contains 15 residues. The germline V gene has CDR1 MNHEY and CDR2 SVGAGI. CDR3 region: CASSPDRGAAYEQYF. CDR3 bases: TGTGCCAGCAGTCCAGACAGGGGCGCCGCCTACGAGCAGTACTTC.

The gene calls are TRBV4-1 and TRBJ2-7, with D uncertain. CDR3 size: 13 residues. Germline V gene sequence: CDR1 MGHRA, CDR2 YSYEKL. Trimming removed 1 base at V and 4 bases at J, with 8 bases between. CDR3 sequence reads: CASSQAADYEQYF. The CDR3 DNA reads TGCGCCAGCAGCCAAGCAGCAGATTACGAGCAGTACTTC.

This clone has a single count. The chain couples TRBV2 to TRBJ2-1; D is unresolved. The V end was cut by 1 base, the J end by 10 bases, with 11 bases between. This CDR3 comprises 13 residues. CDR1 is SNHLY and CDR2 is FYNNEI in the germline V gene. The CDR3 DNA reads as TGTGCCAGCAGTGAAGAGCCCGGATGGGAGCAGTTCTTC. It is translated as CASSEEPGWEQFF.

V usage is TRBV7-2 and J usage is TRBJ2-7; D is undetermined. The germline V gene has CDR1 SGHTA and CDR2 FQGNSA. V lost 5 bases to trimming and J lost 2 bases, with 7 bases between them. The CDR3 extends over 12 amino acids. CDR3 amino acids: CASSLLTYEQYF. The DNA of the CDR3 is TGTGCCAGCAGCCTCCTAACCTACGAGCAGTACTTC.

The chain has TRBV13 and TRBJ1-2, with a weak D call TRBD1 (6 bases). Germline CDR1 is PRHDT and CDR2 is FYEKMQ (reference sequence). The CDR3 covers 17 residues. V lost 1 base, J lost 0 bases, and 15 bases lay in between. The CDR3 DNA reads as TGTGCCAGCAGCTTAGAGGCAGGGGAAGAAGCTAACTATGGCTACACCTTC. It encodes CASSLEAGEEANYGYTF.

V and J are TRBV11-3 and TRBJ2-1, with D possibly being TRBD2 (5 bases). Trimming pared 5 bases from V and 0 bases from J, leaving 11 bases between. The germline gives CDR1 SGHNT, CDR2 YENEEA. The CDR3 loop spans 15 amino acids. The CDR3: CASSPGGSSYNEQFF. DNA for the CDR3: TGTGCCAGCAGCCCCGGTGGGAGCTCCTACAATGAGCAGTTCTTC.

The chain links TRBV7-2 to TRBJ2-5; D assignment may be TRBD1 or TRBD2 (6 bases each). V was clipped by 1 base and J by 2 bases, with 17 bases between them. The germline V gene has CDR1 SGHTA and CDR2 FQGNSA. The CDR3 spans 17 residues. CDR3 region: CASSLESWWGAQETQYF. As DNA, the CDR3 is TGTGCCAGCAGCTTAGAGTCGTGGTGGGGGGCTCAAGAGACCCAGTACTTC.

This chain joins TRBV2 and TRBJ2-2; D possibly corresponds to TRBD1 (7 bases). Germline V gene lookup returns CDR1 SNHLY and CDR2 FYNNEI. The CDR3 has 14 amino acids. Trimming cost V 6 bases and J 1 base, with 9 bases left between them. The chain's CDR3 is CASRRDRNTGELFF. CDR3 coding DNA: TGTGCCAGCAGGCGGGACAGGAACACCGGGGAGCTGTTTTTT.

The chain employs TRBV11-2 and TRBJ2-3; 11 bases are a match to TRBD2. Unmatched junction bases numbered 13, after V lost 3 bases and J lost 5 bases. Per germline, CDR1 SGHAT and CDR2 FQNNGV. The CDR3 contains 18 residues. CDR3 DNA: TGTGCCAGCAGCTTGTTCCGTCTCGTTAGCGGGAGGGGAGATACGCAGTATTTT. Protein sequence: CASSLFRLVSGRGDTQYF.